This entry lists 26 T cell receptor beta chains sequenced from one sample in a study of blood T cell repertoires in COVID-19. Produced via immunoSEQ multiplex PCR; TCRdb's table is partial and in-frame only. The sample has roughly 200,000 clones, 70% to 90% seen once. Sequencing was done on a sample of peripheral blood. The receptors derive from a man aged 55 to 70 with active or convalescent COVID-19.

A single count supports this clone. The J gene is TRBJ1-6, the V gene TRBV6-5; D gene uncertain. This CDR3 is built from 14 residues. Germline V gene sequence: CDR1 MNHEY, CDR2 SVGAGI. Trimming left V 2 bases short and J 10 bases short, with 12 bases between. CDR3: CASSYVAPGSPLHF. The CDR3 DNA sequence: TGTGCCAGCAGTTACGTGGCCCCAGGATCACCCCTCCACTTT.

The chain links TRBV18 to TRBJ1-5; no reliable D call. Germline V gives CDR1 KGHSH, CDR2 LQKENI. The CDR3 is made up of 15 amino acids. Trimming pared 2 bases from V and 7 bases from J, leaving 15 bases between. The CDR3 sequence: CASSPVRGREQPQHF. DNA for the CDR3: TGTGCCAGCTCACCAGTGAGAGGGCGGGAGCAGCCCCAGCATTTT.

CDR3: CASGREKLFF. DNA for the CDR3: TGTGCCAGCGGTCGGGAAAAACTGTTTTTT. The chain has TRBV2 and TRBJ1-4; no clear D gene. The V end lost 8 bases, the J end lost 8 bases, and 6 bases lay between the germline ends. Per the germline V gene, CDR1 is SNHLY and CDR2 is FYNNEI. The CDR3 has 10 residues.

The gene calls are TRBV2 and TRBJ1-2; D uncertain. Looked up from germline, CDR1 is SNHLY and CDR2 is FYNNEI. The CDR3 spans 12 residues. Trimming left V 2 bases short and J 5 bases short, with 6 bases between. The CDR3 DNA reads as TGTGCCAGCAGTGAATTTCCGTATGGCTACACCTTC. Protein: CASSEFPYGYTF. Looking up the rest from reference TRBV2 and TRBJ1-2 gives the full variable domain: EPEVTQTPSHQVTQMGQEVILRCVPISNHLYFYWYRQILGQKVEFLVSFYNNEISEKSEIFDDQFSVERPDGSNFTLKIRSTKLEDSAMYFCASSEFPYGYTFGSGTRLTVV.

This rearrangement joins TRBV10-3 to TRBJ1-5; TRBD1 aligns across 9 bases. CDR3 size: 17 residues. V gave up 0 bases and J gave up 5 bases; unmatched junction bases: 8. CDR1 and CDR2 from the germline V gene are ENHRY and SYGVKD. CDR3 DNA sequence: TGTGCCATCAGTGAGTCAGGGGAGACAGGGGGGGATCAGCCCCAGCATTTT. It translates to CAISESGETGGDQPQHF.

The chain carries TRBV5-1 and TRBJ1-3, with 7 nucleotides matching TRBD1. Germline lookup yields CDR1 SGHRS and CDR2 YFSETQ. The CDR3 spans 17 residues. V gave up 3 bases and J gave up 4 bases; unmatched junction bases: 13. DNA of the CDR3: TGCGCCAGCAGCTCGACCCCGACAGGGACGCGAGGAAACACCATATATTTT. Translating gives CASSSTPTGTRGNTIYF.

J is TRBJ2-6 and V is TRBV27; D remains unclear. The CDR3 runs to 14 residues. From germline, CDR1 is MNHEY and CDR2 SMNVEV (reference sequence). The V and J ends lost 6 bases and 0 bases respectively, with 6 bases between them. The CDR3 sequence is CASRMSSGANVLTF. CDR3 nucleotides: TGTGCCAGCAGGATGAGCTCTGGGGCCAACGTCCTGACTTTC.

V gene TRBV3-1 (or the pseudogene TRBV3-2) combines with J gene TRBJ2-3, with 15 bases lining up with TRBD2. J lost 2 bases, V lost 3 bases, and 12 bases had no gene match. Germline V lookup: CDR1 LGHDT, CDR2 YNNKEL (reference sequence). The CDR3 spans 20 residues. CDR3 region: CASSHSGTSGGHILTDTQYF. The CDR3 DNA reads TGTGCCAGCAGCCATTCCGGGACTAGCGGGGGGCATATACTCACAGATACGCAGTATTTT.

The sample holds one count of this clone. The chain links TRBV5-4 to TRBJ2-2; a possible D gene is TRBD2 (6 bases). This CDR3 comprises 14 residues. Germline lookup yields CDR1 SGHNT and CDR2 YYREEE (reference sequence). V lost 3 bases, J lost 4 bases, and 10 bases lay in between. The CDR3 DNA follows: TGTGCCAGCAGCTGGGTGGGGGGCACCGGGGAGCTGTTTTTT. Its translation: CASSWVGGTGELFF.

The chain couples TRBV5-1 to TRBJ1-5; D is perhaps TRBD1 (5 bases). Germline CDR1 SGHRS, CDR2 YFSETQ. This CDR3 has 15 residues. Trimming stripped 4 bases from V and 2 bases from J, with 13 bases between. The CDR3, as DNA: TGCGCCAGCAGCCTGAACGGGGGAGGCAATCAGCCCCAGCATTTT. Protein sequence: CASSLNGGGNQPQHF.

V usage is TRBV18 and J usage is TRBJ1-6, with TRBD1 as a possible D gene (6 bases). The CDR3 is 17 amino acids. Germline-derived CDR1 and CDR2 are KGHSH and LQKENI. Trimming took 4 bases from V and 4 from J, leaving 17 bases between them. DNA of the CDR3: TGTGCCAGCTCACAAGCCACAGGGATGGGGTATAATTCACCCCTCCACTTT. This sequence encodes CASSQATGMGYNSPLHF.

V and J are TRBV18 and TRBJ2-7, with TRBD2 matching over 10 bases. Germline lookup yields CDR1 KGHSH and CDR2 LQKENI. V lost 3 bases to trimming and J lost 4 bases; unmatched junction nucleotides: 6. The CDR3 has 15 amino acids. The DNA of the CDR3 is TGTGCCAGCTCACCCTACAAGACTAGCGGGTACGAGCAGTACTTC. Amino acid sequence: CASSPYKTSGYEQYF.

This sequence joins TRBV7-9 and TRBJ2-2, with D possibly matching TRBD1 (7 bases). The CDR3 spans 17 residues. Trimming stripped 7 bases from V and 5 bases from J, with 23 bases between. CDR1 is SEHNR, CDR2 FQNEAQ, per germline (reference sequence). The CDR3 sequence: CASILGGGGVVTGELFF. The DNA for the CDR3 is TGTGCCAGCATCCTAGGAGGAGGGGGCGTCGTAACCGGGGAGCTGTTTTTT.

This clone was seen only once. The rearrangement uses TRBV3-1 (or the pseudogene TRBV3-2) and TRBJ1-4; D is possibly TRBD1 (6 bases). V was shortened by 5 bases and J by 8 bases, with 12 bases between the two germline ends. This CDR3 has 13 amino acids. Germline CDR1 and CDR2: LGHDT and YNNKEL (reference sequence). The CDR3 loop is CASSERGGEKLFF. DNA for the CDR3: TGTGCCAGCAGCGAACGAGGGGGAGAAAAACTGTTTTTT.

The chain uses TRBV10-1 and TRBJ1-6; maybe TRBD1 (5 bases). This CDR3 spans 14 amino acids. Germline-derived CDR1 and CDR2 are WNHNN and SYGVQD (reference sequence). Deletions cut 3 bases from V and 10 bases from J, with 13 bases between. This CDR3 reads CASSDRQGGSPLHF. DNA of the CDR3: TGCGCCAGCAGTGACCGGCAGGGAGGCTCACCCCTCCACTTT.

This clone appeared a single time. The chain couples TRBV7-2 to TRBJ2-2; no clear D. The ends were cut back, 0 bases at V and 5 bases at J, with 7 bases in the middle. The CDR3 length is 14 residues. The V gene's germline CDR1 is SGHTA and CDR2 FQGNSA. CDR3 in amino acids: CASSLAARTGELFF. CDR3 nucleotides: TGTGCCAGCAGCTTAGCCGCCCGGACCGGGGAGCTGTTTTTT.

DNA for the CDR3: TGTGCCAGCAGTTCGGCCGGAGTAGGGGACAGGGTGTTTTGGGAGACCCAGTACTTC. Its translation is CASSSAGVGDRVFWETQYF. The gene calls are TRBV28 and TRBJ2-5; 9 bases agree with TRBD1. Trimming at V came to 4 bases and at J to 5 bases, leaving 20 bases not matched to a gene. Looked up from germline, CDR1 is MDHEN and CDR2 is SYDVKM. The CDR3 extends over 19 amino acids.

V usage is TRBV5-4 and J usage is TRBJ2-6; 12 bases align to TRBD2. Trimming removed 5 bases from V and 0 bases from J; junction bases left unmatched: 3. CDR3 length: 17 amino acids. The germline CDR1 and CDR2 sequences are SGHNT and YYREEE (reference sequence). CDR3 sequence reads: CASRTSGGNSGANVLTF. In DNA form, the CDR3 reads TGTGCCAGCAGGACTAGCGGGGGTAACTCTGGGGCCAACGTCCTGACTTTC.

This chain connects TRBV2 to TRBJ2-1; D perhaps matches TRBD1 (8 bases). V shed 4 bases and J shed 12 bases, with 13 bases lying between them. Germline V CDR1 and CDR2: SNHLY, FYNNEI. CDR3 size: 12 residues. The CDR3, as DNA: TGTGCCAGCAGTGCGACAGGGGAGGGGCAGTTCTTC. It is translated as CASSATGEGQFF.

The CDR3 loop is CASSLGSGNFYGYTF. CDR3 sequence (DNA): TGTGCCAGCAGTTTAGGTTCAGGGAACTTCTATGGCTACACCTTC. V usage is TRBV27 and J usage is TRBJ1-2; maybe TRBD1 (5 bases). The V end lost 2 bases, the J end lost 4 bases, and 14 bases lay between the germline ends. Germline CDR1 reads MNHEY; CDR2 reads SMNVEV (reference sequence). There are 15 residues in the CDR3.

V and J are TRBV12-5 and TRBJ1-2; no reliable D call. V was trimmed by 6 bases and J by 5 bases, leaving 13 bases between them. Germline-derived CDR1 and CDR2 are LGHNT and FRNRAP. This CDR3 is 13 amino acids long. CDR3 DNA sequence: TGTGCTAGTGGAAGGGAGTCTCGGTATGGCTACACCTTC. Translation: CASGRESRYGYTF.

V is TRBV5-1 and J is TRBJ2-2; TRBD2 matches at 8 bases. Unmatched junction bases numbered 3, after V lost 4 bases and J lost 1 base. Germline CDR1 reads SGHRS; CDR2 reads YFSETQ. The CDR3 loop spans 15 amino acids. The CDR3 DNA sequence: TGCGCCAGCAGCGACGCGGGGGGGAACACCGGGGAGCTGTTTTTT. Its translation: CASSDAGGNTGELFF.

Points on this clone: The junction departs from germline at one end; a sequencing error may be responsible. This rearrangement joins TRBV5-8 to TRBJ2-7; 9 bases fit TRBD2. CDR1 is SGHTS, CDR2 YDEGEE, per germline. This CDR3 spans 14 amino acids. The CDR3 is CASRLGLATYEQYF. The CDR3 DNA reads TGTGCCAGCAGGTTGGGACTAGCTACCTACGAGCAGTACTTC.

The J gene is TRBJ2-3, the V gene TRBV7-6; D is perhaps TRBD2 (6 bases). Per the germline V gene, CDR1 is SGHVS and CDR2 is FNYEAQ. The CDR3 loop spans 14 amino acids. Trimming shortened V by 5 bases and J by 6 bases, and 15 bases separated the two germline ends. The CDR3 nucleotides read TGTGCCAGCAGCCCGACTAGTTTAGGGGATACGCAGTATTTT. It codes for CASSPTSLGDTQYF.

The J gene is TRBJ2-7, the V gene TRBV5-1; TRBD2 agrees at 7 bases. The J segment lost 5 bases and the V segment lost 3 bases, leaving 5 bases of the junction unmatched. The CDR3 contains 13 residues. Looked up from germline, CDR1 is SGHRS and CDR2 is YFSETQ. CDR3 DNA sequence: TGCGCCAGCAGCTCTGGCGGGGGTGACGAGCAGTACTTC. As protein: CASSSGGGDEQYF.

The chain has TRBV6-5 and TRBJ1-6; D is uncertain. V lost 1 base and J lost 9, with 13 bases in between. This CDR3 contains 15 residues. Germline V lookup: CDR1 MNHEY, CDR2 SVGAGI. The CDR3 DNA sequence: TGTGCCAGCAGTTACTTGCCAGTGACGGGTTCACCCCTCCACTTT. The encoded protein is CASSYLPVTGSPLHF.